The present T cell receptor (beta chain) was sequenced within a study of a mutant IDH1 vaccine in newly diagnosed glioma. Study findings and constraints: Most patients, 85% to 95%, showed vaccine-induced immune responses.

Assay used: immunoSEQ multiplex PCR; TCRdb lists only in-frame clones, some missing. Seen here are roughly 35,000 clones, around nine tenths observed once, and the top ten hold 4% to 5.5%. On this clone itself: The antigen remains unidentified.

The time point here: baseline, week 1 (first vaccination visit). The treatment here: pre-vaccination baseline after standard-of-care therapy. The germline CDR1 and CDR2 sequences are SGHTA and FQGNSA. The CDR3 totals 15 residues. The ends lost 1 base at V and 7 bases at J; junction bases unmatched: 6. The chain employs TRBV7-2 and TRBJ1-2; 10 nucleotides agree with TRBD1. The clonotype originates from a woman between 35 and 50 years old with glioma. The material was PBMCs, obtained from a glioma patient treated with radiotherapy, temozolomide or both. The CDR3 sequence is CASSLGGTGAGGYTF. Written as DNA, the CDR3 is TGTGCCAGCAGCTTAGGAGGGACAGGGGCAGGTGGCTACACCTTC.